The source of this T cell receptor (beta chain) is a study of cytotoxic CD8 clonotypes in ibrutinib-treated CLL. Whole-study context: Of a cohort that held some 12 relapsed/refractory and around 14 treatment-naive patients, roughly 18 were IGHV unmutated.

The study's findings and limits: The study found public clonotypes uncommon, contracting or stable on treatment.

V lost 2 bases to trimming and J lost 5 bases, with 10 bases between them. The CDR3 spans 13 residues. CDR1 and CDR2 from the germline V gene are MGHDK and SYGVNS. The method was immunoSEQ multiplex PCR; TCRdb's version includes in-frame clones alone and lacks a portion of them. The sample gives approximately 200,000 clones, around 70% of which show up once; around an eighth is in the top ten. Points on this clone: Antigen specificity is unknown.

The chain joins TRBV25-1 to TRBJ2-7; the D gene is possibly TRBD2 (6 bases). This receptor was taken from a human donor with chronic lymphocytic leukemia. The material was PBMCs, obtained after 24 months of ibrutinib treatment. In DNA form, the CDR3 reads TGTGCCAGCAGTGAAGGAGGGCGTAACGAGCAGTACTTC. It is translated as CASSEGGRNEQYF.